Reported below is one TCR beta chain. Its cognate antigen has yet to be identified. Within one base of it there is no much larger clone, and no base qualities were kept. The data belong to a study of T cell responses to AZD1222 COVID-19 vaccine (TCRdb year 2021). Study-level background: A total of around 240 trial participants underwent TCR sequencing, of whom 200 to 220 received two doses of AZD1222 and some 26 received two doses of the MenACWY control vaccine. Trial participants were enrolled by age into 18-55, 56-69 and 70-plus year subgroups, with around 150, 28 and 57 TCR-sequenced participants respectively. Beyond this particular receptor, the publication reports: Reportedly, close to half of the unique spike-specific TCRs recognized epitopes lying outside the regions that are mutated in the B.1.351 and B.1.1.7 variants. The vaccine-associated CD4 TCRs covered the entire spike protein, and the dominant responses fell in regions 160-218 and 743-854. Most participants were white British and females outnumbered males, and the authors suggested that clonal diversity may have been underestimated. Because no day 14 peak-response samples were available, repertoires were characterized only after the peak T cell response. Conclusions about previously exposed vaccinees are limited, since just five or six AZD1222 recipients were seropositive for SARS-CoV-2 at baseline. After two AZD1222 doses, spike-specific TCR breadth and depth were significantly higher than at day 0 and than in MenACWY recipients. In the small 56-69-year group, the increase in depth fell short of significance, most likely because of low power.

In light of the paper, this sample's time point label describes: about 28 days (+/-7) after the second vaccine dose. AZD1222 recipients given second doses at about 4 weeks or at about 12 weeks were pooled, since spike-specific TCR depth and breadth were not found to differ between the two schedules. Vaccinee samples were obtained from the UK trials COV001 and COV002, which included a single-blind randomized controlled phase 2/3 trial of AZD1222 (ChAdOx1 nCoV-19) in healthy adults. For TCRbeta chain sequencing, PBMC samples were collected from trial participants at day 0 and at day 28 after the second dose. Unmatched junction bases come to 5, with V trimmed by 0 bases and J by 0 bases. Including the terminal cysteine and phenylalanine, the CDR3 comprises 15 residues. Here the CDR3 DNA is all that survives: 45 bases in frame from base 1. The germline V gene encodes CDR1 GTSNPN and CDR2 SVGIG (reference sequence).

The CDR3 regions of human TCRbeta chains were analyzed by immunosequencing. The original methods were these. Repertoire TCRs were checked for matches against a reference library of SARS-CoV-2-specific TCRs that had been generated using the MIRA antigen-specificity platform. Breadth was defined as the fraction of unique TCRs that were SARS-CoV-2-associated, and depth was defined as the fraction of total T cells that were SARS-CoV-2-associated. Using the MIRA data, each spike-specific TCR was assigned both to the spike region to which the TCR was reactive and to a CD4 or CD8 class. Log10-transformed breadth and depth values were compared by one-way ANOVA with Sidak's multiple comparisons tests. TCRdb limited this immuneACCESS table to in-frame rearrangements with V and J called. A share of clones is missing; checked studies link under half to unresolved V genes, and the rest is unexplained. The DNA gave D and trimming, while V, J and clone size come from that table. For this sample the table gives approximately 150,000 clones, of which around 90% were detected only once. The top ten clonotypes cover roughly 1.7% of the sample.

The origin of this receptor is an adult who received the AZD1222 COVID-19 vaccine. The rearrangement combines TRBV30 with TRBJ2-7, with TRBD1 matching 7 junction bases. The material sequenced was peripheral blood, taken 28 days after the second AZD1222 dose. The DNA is TGTGCCTGGAGTGTAGGGGCAGGGGGCTCCTACGAGCAGTACTTC. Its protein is CAWSVGAGGSYEQYF.